Sequencing of this TCR beta chain was carried out in a study of vaccination and CD4 T cells after COVID-19. The overall study: Four females and six males made up the convalescents, two of whom were Hispanic.

About this clonotype itself: Its antigen is undetermined.

Treatment given: approximately 10-day PBMC culture with coronavirus spike peptide pools or control peptides (ViraFEST assay). Germline V CDR1 and CDR2: DFQATT, SNEGSKA (reference sequence). CDR3 length: 15 amino acids. The V segment lost 1 base and the J segment 2 bases; nucleotides outside the gene matches: 6. Sequenced with the Oncomine TCR Beta short-read assay was DNA taken from cultured CD4+ T cells. TCRdb called the PCR reads again in MiXCR, with one record for every CDR3 protein. Of over 10,000 distinct CDR3 sequences in the sample, approximately 74% were seen once. Sequencing used CD4+ T cells from blood, cultured in vitro. This clonotype originated in a human donor who had recovered from COVID-19. The chain has TRBV20-1 and TRBJ1-2, with TRBD1 matching over 8 bases. CDR3 sequence (DNA): TGCAGTGCTAGAGTAAGCAGGGGGCTGAACTATGGCTACACCTTC. Its translation is CSARVSRGLNYGYTF.